The present T cell receptor (beta chain) was sequenced within a study of spatial heterogeneity in lung cancer. Time point specified: blood at routine non-recurrence follow-up after resection. Whole RNA was taken from tumor, nontumor lung or frozen PBMC; it was then sequenced unsorted. TCRdb processed the 5' RACE reads anew with MiXCR; each CDR3 protein has one entry. The repertoire holds roughly 99,000 distinct CDR3 sequences, approximately 19% seen once, with roughly 22% in the top ten. This sequence was found in a male donor with early-stage non-small cell lung cancer. Sequenced here: PBMCs, sampled at follow-up.

CDR3 in amino acids: CASSPLRNPNSPLHF. The CDR3 DNA reads TGTGCCAGCAGTCCACTCAGGAATCCGAATTCACCCCTCCACTTT. J is TRBJ1-6 and V is TRBV6-5; D not resolved. V was clipped by 5 bases and J by 7 bases, with 15 bases between them. This CDR3 comprises 15 residues. CDR1 is MNHEY, CDR2 SVGAGI, per germline.